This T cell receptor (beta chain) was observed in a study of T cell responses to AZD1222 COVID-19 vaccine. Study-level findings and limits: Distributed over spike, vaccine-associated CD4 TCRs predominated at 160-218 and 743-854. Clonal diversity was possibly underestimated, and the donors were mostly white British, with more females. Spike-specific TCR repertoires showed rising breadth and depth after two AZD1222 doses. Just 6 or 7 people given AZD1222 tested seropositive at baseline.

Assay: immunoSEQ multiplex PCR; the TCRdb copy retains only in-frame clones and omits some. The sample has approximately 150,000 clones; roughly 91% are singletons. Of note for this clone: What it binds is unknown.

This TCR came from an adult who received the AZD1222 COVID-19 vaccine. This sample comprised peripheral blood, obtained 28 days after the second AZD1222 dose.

The CDR3 is CASSTGGGTQYF. The DNA for the CDR3 is TGTGCCAGTAGTACAGGAGGGGGTACCCAGTACTTC. The chain couples TRBV19 to TRBJ2-5; D is possibly TRBD1 or TRBD2 (6 bases each). The CDR3 extends over 12 amino acids. The germline V gene has CDR1 LNHDA and CDR2 SQIVND (reference sequence). Trimming took 4 bases from V and 8 from J, leaving 11 bases between them.